The clone carrying this T cell receptor beta chain occurred a few times. Its cognate antigen is unknown. CDR3 length equals 13 residues. In germline, CDR1 is MDHEN, CDR2 SYDVKM. The V end was cut by 7 bases, the J end by 1 base, with 10 bases between. The source of the sample is a study of identical twins. Study conclusions and caveats: For monozygotic twins, models underestimated out-of-frame TCR alpha sharing.

Through template switching, a universal primer site was introduced, and the cDNA contained unique molecular identifiers. A single record per CDR3 protein comes from TCRdb applying MiXCR to the 5' RACE reads. The sample holds nearly 650,000 distinct CDR3 sequences; under 8.5% are singletons and the top ten take around 1.6%. Healthy Caucasians, and only they, were the donors. These data were also filed under a second study, of yellow fever vaccine responses in identical twins.

The chain recombines TRBV28 with TRBJ1-1; D gene ambiguous. This sequence was found in a woman aged 18-29 years in good health. The specimen sequenced was PBMCs. CDR3 nucleotides: TGTGCCAGCACCTCGGCCCCGAACACTGAAGCTTTCTTT. Its protein product is CASTSAPNTEAFF.